The present T cell receptor (beta chain) was sequenced within a study of T-cell reconstitution after alpha-beta-depleted transplantation in children. Study-wide results and caveats: Fresh T-cell production supplied most of the T-cell counts and diversity seen one year after transplant. Some patients showed high day-60 TCRbeta diversity, which derived from surviving recipient T cells and thymic progenitors.

CDR1 DFQATT and CDR2 SNEGSKA come from the germline V gene (reference sequence). The CDR3 spans 14 residues. Trimming at V came to 5 bases and at J to 1 base, leaving 5 bases not matched to a gene. Concerning this clonotype: Its matching antigen is unknown.

Unique molecular identifiers were incorporated during preparation of the TCRbeta library. TCRdb re-analysed the PCR reads in MiXCR, keeping a single row per CDR3 protein. This table holds about 580,000 distinct CDR3 sequences, about 23% found once. This rearrangement joins TRBV20-1 to TRBJ2-5; TRBD1 aligns across 9 bases. The sequences come from PBMCs, mostly from graft donor cells, collected 360 days after TCRalphabeta/CD19-depleted stem cell transplant. The receptor was derived from a boy younger than two who had a stem cell transplant for acute myeloid leukemia, so the T cells may come from the graft donor. The CDR3 loop reads CSASRTGVQETQYF. CDR3 bases: TGCAGTGCTTCCCGGACAGGGGTCCAAGAGACCCAGTACTTC.